This record looks at one T cell receptor beta chain sequence and its context. This record comes from a study of OX40 agonist ivuxolimab in advanced cancers. Trimming pared 1 base from V and 0 bases from J, leaving 10 bases between. The CDR3 contains 16 residues. CDR1 is SGHTA and CDR2 is FQGNSA in the germline V gene. Clones were sequenced by immunoSEQ multiplex PCR, and TCRdb holds only the in-frame ones, with some missing. This table has 70,000 to 100,000 clones, roughly 80% appearing once. The chain recombines TRBV7-2 with TRBJ1-3; D unresolved. This clonotype was sampled from an adult with an advanced solid tumor such as melanoma, head and neck, liver or kidney cancer. Sequenced here: CD4+ or CD8+ T cells sorted from blood, sampled in a trial of the OX40 agonist ivuxolimab. CDR3 sequence reads: CASSLGKAFSGNTIYF. CDR3 DNA sequence: TGTGCCAGCAGCTTAGGAAAAGCATTCTCTGGAAACACCATATATTTT.